This T cell receptor beta chain was sequenced during a study of cytomegalovirus exposure and HLA in healthy donors. This clone was seen only once. What it binds is not known. Primers: 60 Vbeta forward and 13 Jbeta reverse. TCRdb keeps only in-frame clones here, not all; method: immunoSEQ multiplex PCR. The table shows 150,000 to 200,000 clones, with around 82% occurring only once. Overall study results and limits: Most subjects' HLA-A and HLA-B alleles were reportedly predicted from TCR beta sequences.

This receptor was identified in a boy under 10 years old in good health and CMV-seronegative. Sequences were obtained from PBMCs.

This CDR3 is CASSLGGGYDTQYF. Written as DNA, the CDR3 is TGCGCCAGCAGCTTGGGAGGGGGATATGATACGCAGTATTTT. The V call is TRBV5-1, the J call TRBJ2-3, with D possibly matching TRBD1 (6 bases). The CDR3 consists of 14 residues. Germline loops: CDR1 SGHRS, CDR2 YFSETQ. The V and J ends lost 0 bases and 6 bases respectively, with 11 bases between them.